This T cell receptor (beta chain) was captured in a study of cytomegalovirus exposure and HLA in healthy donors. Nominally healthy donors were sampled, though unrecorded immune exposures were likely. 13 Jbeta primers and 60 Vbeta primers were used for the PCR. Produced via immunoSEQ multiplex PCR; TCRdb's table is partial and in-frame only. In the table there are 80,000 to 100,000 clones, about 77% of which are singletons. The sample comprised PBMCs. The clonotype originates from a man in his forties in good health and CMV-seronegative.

This CDR3 reads CASSVEAGGFSYGYTF. CDR3 DNA: TGTGCCAGCAGCGTAGAGGCAGGGGGCTTCTCGTATGGCTACACCTTC. This chain uses TRBV9 with TRBJ1-2, with TRBD1 matching over 8 bases. V was clipped by 0 bases and J by 5 bases; unmatched bases: 9. CDR1 and CDR2 (germline): SGDLS, YYNGEE. This CDR3 contains 16 residues.